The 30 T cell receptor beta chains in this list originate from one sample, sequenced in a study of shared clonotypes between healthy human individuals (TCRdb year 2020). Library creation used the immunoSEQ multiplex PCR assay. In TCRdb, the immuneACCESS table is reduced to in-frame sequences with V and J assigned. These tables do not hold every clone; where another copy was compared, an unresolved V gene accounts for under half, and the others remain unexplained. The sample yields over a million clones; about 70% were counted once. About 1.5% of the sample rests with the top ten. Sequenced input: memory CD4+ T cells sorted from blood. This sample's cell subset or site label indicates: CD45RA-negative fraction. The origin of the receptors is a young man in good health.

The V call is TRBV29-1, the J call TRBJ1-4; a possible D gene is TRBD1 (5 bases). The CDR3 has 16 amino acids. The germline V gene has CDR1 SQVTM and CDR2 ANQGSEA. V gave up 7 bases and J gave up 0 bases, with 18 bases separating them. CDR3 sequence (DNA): TGCAGCGCCGCCGCGGGACTCCTCGCAACTAATGAAAAACTGTTTTTT. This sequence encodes CSAAAGLLATNEKLFF.

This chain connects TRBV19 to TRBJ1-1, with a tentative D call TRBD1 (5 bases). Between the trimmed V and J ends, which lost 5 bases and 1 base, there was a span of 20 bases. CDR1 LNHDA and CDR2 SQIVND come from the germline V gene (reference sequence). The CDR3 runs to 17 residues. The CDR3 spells CASSLPTRGSWNTEAFF. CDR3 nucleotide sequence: TGTGCCAGTAGTCTTCCGACAAGGGGCAGTTGGAACACTGAAGCTTTCTTT.

The CDR3 coding sequence is TGTGCCTGCCGACGACTTGGGACACCCCTCCACTTT. This gives the protein CACRRLGTPLHF. The rearrangement links TRBV30 to TRBJ1-6, with D uncertain. This CDR3 is built from 12 residues. V shed 6 bases and J shed 11 bases, with 14 bases lying between them. Germline V gene sequence: CDR1 GTSNPN, CDR2 SVGIG (reference sequence).

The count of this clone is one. In nucleotides, the CDR3 is TGTGCTAGTGGAAAGGGACTATTTAACAATGAGCAGTTCTTC. Protein sequence: CASGKGLFNNEQFF. J is TRBJ2-1 and V is TRBV12-5; 7 nucleotides line up with TRBD2. Trimming at V came to 6 bases and at J to 5 bases, leaving 7 bases not matched to a gene. CDR1 LGHNT and CDR2 FRNRAP come from the germline V gene. CDR3 length equals 14 residues. The full variable domain, completed using reference TRBV12-5 and TRBJ2-1, is DARVTQTPRHKVTEMGQEVTMRCQPILGHNTVFWYRQTMMQGLELLAYFRNRAPLDDSGMPKDRFSAEMPDATLATLKIQPSEPRDSAVYFCASGKGLFNNEQFFGPGTRLTVL.

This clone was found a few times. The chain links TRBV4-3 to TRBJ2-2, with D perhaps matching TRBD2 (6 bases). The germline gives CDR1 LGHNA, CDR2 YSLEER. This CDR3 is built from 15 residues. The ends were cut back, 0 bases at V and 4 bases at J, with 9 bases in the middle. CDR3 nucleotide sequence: TGCGCCAGCAGCCAAGACCCGGGGGTCACCGGGGAGCTGTTTTTT. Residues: CASSQDPGVTGELFF.

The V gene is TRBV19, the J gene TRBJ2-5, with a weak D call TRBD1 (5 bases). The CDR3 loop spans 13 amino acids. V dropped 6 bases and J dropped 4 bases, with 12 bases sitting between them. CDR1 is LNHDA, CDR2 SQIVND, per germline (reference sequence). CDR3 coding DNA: TGTGCCAGTAGCAACGGAAGGGGAGAGACCCAGTACTTC. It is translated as CASSNGRGETQYF.

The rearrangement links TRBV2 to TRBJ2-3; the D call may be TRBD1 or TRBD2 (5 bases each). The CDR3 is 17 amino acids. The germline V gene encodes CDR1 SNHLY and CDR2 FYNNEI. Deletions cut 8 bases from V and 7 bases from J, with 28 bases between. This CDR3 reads CASPLDRGPDPRYTQYF. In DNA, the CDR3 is TGTGCCAGCCCCCTTGACCGGGGCCCCGACCCACGATATACGCAGTATTTT.

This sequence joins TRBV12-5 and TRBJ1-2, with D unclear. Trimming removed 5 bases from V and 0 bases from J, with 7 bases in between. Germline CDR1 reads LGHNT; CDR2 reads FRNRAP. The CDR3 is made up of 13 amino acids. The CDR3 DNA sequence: TGTGCTAGTGGTCCCGGAACTAACTATGGCTACACCTTC. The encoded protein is CASGPGTNYGYTF.

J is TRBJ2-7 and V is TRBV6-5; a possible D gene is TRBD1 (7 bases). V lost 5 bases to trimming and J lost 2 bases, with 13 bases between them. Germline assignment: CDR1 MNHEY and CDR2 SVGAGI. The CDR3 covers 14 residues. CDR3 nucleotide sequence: TGTGCCAGCAGTCGACAGGGAGGAACCTACGAGCAGTACTTC. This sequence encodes CASSRQGGTYEQYF.

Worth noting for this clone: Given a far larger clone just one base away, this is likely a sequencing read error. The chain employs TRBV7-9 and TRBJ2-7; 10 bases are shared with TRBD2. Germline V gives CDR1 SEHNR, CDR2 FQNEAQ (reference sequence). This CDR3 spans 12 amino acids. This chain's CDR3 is CAPAGGLYGQYF. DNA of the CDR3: TGTGCCCCAGCGGGGGGGCTATACGGGCAGTACTTC.

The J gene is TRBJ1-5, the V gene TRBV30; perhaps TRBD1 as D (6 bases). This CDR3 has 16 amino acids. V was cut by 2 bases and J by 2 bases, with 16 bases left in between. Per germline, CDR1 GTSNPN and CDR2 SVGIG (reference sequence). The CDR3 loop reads CAWSSSGGRGNQPQHF. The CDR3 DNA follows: TGTGCCTGGAGTTCCTCCGGGGGCAGGGGCAATCAGCCCCAGCATTTT.

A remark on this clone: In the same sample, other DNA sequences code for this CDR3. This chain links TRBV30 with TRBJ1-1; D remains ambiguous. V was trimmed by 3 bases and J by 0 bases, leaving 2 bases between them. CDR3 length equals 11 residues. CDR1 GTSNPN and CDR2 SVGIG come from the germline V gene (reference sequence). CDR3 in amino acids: CAWRMNTEAFF. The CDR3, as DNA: TGTGCCTGGAGAATGAACACTGAAGCTTTCTTT.

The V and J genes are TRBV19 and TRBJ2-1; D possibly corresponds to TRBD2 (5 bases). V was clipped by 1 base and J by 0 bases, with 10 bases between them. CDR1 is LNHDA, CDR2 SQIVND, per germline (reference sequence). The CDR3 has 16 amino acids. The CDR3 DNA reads TGTGCCAGTAGTATAGGGAGGCTAAGCTCCTACAATGAGCAGTTCTTC. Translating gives CASSIGRLSSYNEQFF. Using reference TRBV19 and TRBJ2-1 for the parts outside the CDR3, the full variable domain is DGGITQSPKYLFRKEGQNVTLSCEQNLNHDAMYWYRQDPGQGLRLIYYSQIVNDFQKGDIAEGYSVSREKKESFPLTVTSAQKNPTAFYLCASSIGRLSSYNEQFFGPGTRLTVL.

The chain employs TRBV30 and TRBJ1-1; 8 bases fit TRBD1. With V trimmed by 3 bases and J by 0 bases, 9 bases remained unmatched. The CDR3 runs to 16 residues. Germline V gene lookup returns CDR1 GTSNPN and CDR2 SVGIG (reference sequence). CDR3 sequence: CAWRKGQGPLNTEAFF. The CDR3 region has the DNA TGTGCCTGGAGGAAAGGACAGGGCCCTCTGAACACTGAAGCTTTCTTT.

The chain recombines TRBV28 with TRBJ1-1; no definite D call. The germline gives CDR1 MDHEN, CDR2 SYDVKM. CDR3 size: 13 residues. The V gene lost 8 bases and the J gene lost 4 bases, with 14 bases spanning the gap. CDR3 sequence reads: CASRNPPGTEAFF. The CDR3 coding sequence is TGTGCCAGCCGAAACCCCCCGGGCACTGAAGCTTTCTTT.

CDR3 bases: TGTGCCAGCAGACCCTCGGCAGGCAGCGGGGGAAATGAGCAGTTCTTC. Translation: CASRPSAGSGGNEQFF. This chain uses TRBV28 with TRBJ2-1; TRBD2 aligns across 8 bases. This CDR3 comprises 16 residues. V lost 6 bases to trimming and J lost 7 bases; unmatched junction nucleotides: 14. Germline values: CDR1 MDHEN, CDR2 SYDVKM.

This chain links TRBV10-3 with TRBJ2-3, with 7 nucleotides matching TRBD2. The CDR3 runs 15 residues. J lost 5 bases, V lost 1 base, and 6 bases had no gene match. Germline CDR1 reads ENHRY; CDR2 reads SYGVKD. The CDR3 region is CAISELGLEVDTQYF. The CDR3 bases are TGTGCCATCAGTGAGTTAGGACTAGAGGTAGATACGCAGTATTTT.

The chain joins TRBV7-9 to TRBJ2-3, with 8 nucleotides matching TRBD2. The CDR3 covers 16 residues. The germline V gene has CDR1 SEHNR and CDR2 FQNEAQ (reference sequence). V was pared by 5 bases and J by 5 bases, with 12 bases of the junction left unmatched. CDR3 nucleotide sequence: TGTGCCAGCAGCGCCCCTAAGGCGGGGGGCCTAGATACGCAGTATTTT. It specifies CASSAPKAGGLDTQYF. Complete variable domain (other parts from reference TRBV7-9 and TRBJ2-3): DTGVSQNPRHKITKRGQNVTFRCDPISEHNRLYWYRQTLGQGPEFLTYFQNEAQLEKSRLLSDRFSAERPKGSFSTLEIQRTEQGDSAMYLCASSAPKAGGLDTQYFGPGTRLTVL.

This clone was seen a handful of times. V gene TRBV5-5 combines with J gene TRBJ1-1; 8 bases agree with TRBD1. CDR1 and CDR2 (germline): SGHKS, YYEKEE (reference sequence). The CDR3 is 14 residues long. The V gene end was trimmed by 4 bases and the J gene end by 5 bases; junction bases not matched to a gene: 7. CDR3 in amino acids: CASSPGQGRTEAFF. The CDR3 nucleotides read TGTGCCAGCAGCCCCGGACAGGGTAGGACTGAAGCTTTCTTT.

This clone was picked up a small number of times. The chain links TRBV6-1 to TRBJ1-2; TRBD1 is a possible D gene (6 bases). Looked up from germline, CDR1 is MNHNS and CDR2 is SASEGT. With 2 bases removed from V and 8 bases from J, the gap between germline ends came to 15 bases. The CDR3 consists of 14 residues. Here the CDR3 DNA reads TGTGCCAGCAGTGAAAGGGGGGGCGCGAAGGGCTACACCTTC. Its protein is CASSERGGAKGYTF.

The CDR3 nucleotides are TGTGCCAGCAGCTTAATCGGGGGGCTGGCTGGCAATCAGCCCCAGCATTTT. Its translation: CASSLIGGLAGNQPQHF. The chain is built from TRBV7-2 and TRBJ1-5, with TRBD1 as a possible D gene (6 bases). The V end was cut by 2 bases, the J end by 2 bases, with 16 bases between. The CDR3 runs 17 residues. Germline CDR1 and CDR2: SGHTA and FQGNSA.

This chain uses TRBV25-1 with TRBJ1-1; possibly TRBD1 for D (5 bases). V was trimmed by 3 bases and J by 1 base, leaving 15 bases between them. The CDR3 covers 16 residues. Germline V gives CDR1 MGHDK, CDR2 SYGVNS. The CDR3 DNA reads TGTGCCAGCAGTGACCCCCGGCAGGGACCGAACACTGAAGCTTTCTTT. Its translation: CASSDPRQGPNTEAFF.

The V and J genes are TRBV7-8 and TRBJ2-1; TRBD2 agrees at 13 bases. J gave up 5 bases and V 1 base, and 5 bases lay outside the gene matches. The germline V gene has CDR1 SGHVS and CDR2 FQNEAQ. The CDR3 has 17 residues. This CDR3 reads CASSLGTSGSYHNEQFF. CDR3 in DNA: TGTGCCAGCAGCTTAGGGACTAGCGGGAGTTACCACAATGAGCAGTTCTTC.

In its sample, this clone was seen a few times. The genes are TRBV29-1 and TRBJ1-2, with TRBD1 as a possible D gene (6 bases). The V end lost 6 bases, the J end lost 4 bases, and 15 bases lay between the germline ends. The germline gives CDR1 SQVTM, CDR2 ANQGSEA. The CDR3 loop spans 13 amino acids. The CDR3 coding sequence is TGCAGCGTCAGCTTGACAGGCTCCTATGGCTACACCTTC. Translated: CSVSLTGSYGYTF.

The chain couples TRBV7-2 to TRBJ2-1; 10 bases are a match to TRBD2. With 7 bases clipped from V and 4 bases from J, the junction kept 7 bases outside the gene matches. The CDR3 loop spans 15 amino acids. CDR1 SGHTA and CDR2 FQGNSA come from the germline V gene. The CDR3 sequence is CASTPSGGRYNEQFF. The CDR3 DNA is TGTGCCAGCACTCCTAGCGGGGGTAGGTACAATGAGCAGTTCTTC. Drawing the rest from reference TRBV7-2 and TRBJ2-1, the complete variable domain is GAGVSQSPSNKVTEKGKDVELRCDPISGHTALYWYRQSLGQGLEFLIYFQGNSAPDKSGLPSDRFSAERTGGSVSTLTIQRTQQEDSAVYLCASTPSGGRYNEQFFGPGTRLTVL.

The CDR3 protein is CASSLGDRWDEQYF. DNA for the CDR3: TGCGCCAGCAGCTTGGGGGACAGATGGGACGAGCAGTACTTC. This chain uses TRBV5-1 with TRBJ2-7, with 7 bases fitting TRBD1. This CDR3 has 14 residues. Germline V gene lookup returns CDR1 SGHRS and CDR2 YFSETQ. V trimming: 0 bases; J trimming: 5 bases; junction bases outside the gene matches: 5.

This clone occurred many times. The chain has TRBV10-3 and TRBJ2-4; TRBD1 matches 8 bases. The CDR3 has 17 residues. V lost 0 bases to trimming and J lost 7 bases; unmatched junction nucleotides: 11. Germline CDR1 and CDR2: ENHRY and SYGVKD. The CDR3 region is CAISESGGRGPLNIQYF. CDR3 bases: TGTGCCATCAGTGAGTCGGGCGGCAGGGGGCCTCTGAACATTCAGTACTTC.

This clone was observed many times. CDR3 DNA sequence: TGTGCCAGCAGTGAAGGACAGGTTTACTTCACCGGGGAGCTGTTTTTT. This encodes CASSEGQVYFTGELFF. V gene TRBV2 combines with J gene TRBJ2-2, with D tentatively TRBD1 (6 bases). There are 16 residues in the CDR3. The germline V and J ends were trimmed by 1 base and 4 bases, with 13 bases remaining between them. From germline, CDR1 is SNHLY and CDR2 FYNNEI.

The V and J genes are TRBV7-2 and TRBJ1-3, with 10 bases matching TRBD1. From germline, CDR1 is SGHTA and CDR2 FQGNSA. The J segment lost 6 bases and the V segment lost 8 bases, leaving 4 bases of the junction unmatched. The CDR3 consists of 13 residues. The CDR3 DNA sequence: TGTGCCAGCTCGACAGGGGGCAAAAACACCATATATTTT. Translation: CASSTGGKNTIYF.

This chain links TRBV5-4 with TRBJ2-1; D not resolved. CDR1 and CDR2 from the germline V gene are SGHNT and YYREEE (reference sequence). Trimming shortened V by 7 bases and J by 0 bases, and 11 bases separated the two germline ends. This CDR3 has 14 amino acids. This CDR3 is CASRVSSSYNEQFF. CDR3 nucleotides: TGTGCCAGCCGCGTTAGTAGCTCCTACAATGAGCAGTTCTTC.